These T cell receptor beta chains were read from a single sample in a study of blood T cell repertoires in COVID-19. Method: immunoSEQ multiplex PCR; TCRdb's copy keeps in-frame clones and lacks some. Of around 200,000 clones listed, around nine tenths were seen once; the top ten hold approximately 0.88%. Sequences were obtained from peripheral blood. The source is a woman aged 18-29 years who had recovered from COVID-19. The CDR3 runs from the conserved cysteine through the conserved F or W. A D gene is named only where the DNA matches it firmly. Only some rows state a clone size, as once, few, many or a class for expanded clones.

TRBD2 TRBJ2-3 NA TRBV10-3 TGTGCCACGATCGGACTAGCGGGAGGTACAGATACGCAGTATTTT CATIGLAGGTDTQYF
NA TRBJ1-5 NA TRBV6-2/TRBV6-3 TGTGCCAGCACCCCACGGGGTCTGGGGAATCAGCCCCAGCATTTT CASTPRGLGNQPQHF
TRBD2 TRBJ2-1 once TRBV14 TGTGCCAGCAGCCTTCCTCCGGGACTAGCGGGAGGATGGCAGTTCTTC CASSLPPGLAGGWQFF
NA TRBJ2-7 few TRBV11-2 TGTGCCAGCAGCACCAACAGCGGAGGGGAGCAGTACTTC CASSTNSGGEQYF
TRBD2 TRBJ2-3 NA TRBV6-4 TGTGCCAGCAGTGAAGGGACTAGTAGTACAACAGATACGCAGTATTTT CASSEGTSSTTDTQYF
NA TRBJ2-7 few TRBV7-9 TGTGCCAGCTCGAGAGGACAGTTCGACGAGCAGTACTTC CASSRGQFDEQYF
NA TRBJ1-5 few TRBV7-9 TGTGCCAGCAGCTTAGATACAGGGAATCAGCCCCAGCATTTT CASSLDTGNQPQHF
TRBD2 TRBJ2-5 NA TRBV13 TGTGCCAGCAGCTTGGCTAGCGGGGGCTTGGAGACCCAGTACTTC CASSLASGGLETQYF
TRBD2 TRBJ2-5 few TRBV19 TGTGCCAGTAGTTCTAGCGGACTAGCGGCAGAGACCCAGTACTTC CASSSSGLAAETQYF
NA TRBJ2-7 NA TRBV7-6 TGTGCCAGCAGCTTAACGTGGGGGACACTTGACGAGCAGTACTTC CASSLTWGTLDEQYF
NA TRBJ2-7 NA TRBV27 TGTGCCAGCAGTTTAGTTTCAGGTATCTACGAGCAGTACTTC CASSLVSGIYEQYF
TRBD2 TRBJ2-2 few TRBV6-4 TGTGCCAGCAGTGACCTAGCGGGCGGGAACACCGGGGAGCTGTTTTTT CASSDLAGGNTGELFF
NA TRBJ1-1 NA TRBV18 TGTGCCAGCTCACCCTCGTGGGGGAGGACTGAAGCTTTCTTT CASSPSWGRTEAFF
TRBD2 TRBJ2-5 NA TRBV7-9 TGTGCCAGCAGCTTAATAGCGGGACCACAAGAGACCCAGTACTTC CASSLIAGPQETQYF
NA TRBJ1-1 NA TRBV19 TGTGCCAGTACAGGGGAAGCCAGGGTGAACACTGAAGCTTTCTTT CASTGEARVNTEAFF
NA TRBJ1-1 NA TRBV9 TGTGCCAGCAGCGTAGCGGGGGAGCGGACGAGAGGGAACACTGAAGCTTTCTTT CASSVAGERTRGNTEAFF
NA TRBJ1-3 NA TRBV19 TGTGCCAGTAGTATTGGAGGGGTCGGAAACACCATATATTTT CASSIGGVGNTIYF
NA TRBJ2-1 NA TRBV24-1 TGTGCCACCAGTGATCTCGGGACTCCAAATGAGCAGTTCTTC CATSDLGTPNEQFF
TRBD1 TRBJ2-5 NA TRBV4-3 TGCGCCAGCAGCCAGTTTTACAGGGGGCTAGAAGAGACCCAGTACTTC CASSQFYRGLEETQYF
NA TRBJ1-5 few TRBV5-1 TGCGCCAGCAGCTTGGGCCGGGGAGGCGATCAGCCCCAGCATTTT CASSLGRGGDQPQHF
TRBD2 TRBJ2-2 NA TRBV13 TGTGCCAGCAGCTGGGGGGGAGGAAACACCGGGGAGCTGTTTTTT CASSWGGGNTGELFF
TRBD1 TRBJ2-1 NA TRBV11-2 TGTGCCAGCAGCTCCGGGACAGGGCGGGATGAGCAGTTCTTC CASSSGTGRDEQFF
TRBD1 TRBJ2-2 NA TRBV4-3 TGCGCCAGCAGCATAGATTACCGGGACAGGCAATCCGGGGAGCTGTTTTTT CASSIDYRDRQSGELFF
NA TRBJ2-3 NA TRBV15 TGTGCCACCAGCAGAGAGGCCCTAGATACGCAGTATTTT CATSREALDTQYF
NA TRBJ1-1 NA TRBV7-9 TGTGCCAGCAGCTTAGCGGGCCCCGGAGGATTCTTAAACACTGAAGCTTTCTTT CASSLAGPGGFLNTEAFF
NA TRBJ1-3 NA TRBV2 TGTGCCAGCAGTTCGCAGGGGAACTCTGGAAACACCATATATTTT CASSSQGNSGNTIYF
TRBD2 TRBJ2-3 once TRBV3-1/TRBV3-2 TGTGCCAGCAGCCAAGAGGGACTAGCGGGGGGCCCAGACCTAGATACGCAGTATTTT CASSQEGLAGGPDLDTQYF
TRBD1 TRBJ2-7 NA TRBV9 TGTGCCAGCAGCGCGAACTCCGGGACAGCCGAGCAGTACTTC CASSANSGTAEQYF
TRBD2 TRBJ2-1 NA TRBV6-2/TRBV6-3 TGTGCCAGCAGTTACTCGGCCACTAGCGGGAGTGCTTACAATGAGCAGTTCTTC CASSYSATSGSAYNEQFF